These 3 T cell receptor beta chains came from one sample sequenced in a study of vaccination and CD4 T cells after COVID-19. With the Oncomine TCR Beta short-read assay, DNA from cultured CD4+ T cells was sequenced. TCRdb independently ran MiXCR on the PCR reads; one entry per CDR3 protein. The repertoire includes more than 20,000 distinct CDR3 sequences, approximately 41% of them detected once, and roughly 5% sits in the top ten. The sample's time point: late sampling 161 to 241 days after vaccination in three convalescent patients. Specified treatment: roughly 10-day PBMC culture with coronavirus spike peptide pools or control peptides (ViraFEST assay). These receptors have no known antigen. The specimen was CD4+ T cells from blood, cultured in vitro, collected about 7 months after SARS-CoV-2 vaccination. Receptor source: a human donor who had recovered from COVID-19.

The chain's CDR3 is CASSQGGTGGSGELFF. As DNA, the CDR3 is TGTGCCAGCAGCCAAGGGGGGACAGGGGGTTCCGGGGAGCTGTTTTTT. J is TRBJ2-2 and V is TRBV7-3, with 11 positions matching TRBD1. V was pared by 5 bases and J by 6 bases, with 8 bases of the junction left unmatched. CDR3 length equals 16 residues. CDR1 and CDR2 (germline): SGHTA, FQGTGA.

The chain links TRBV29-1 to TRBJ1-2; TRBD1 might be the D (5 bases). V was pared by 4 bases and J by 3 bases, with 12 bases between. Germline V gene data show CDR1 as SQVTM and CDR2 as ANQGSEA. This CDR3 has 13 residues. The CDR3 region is CSVGLGPHYGYTF. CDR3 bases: TGCAGCGTTGGATTGGGACCCCACTATGGCTACACCTTC.

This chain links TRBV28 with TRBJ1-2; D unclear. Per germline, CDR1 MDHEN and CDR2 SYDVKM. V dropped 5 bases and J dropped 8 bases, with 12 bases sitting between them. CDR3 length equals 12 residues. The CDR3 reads CASSLLIGGYTF. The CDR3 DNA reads TGTGCCAGCAGTCTCCTGATAGGCGGCTACACCTTC.